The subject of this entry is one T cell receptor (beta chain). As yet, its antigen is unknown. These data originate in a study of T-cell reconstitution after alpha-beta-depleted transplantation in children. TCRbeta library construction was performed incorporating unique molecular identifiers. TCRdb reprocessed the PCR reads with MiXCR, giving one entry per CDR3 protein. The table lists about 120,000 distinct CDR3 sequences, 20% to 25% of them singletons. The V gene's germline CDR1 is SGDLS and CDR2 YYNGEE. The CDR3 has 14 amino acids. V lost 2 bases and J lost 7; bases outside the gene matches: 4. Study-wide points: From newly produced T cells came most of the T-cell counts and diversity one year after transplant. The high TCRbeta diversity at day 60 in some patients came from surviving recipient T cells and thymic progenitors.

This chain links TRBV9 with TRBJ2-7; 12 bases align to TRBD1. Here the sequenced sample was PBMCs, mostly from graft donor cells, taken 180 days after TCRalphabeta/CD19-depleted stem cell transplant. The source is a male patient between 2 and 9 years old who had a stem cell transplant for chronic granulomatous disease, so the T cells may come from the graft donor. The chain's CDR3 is CASSVGQGAREQYF. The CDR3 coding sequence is TGTGCCAGCAGCGTGGGACAGGGGGCAAGGGAGCAGTACTTC.